This TCR beta chain was observed in a study of T cells expressing NK-cell markers. TCRdb reanalyzed the 5' RACE reads and collapses them to one entry per CDR3 protein, without DNA. This table lists about 460,000 distinct CDR3 sequences. CDR3 length: 16 residues. The germline CDR1 and CDR2 sequences are SGDLS and YYNGEE. Sequencing input: blood T cells: a sorted CD56 or NKG2C T cell subset, CD4+ or CD8+ T cells, or bulk PBMC T cells (not recorded which). The TCR comes from a woman aged 50 to 60 in good health. The chain joins TRBV9 to TRBJ1-2; TCRdb picks TRBD1, but there is no DNA to check that call. CDR3 amino acids: CASTPKGQGPNYGYTF. The full variable domain, its missing parts supplied by reference TRBV9 and TRBJ1-2, is DSGVTQTPKHLITATGQRVTLRCSPRSGDLSVYWYQQSLDQGLQFLIQYYNGEERAKGNILERFSAQQFPDLHSELNLSSLELGDSALYFCASTPKGQGPNYGYTFGSGTRLTVV.